This TCR beta chain comes out of a study of circulating and synovial CD4+ cells in juvenile arthritis. Study results and limitations: Measured synovium overlap likely understates the true shared repertoire.

Trimming removed 4 bases at V and 5 bases at J, with 18 bases between. The germline CDR1 and CDR2 sequences are SGHRS and YFSETQ. This CDR3 is built from 15 residues. As concerns this clone: Its antigen is still unknown.

Here immunoSEQ multiplex PCR was the method, and the copy in TCRdb shows in-frame clones only, minus some. The table records tens of thousands of clones, 85% to 95% of them present only once. Sequenced sample: CD4+ T cells from blood. This clonotype was obtained from a human donor with juvenile idiopathic arthritis. The rearrangement links TRBV5-1 to TRBJ2-5; perhaps TRBD2 as D (6 bases). The CDR3 region has the DNA TGCGCCAGCAGCACCGCGGGACGCCCTGCGGAGACCCAGTACTTC. Translation gives CASSTAGRPAETQYF.